This TCR beta chain emerged from a study of radiotherapy plus CTLA-4 blockade in lung cancer. TCRdb's table, derived via immunoSEQ multiplex PCR, lists solely in-frame clones and lacks some. Among 70,000 to 90,000 clones listed, under 85% were seen once. The receptor was isolated from a human donor with non-small cell lung cancer who had stable disease on radiotherapy plus ipilimumab. Sequencing was performed on peripheral blood, taken from a patient treated with radiotherapy plus ipilimumab.

In DNA, the CDR3 is TGCGCCAGCAGCTTGTCGGGACTGCTAGCGGGAGGGGATTACGAGCAGTACTTC. This gives the protein CASSLSGLLAGGDYEQYF. J is TRBJ2-7 and V is TRBV5-1; 12 bases agree with TRBD2. V shed 1 base, J shed 4 bases, and the junction held 12 bases outside the gene matches. The CDR3 runs to 18 residues. Germline CDR1 and CDR2: SGHRS and YFSETQ.